Below, 2 T cell receptor beta chains from the same sample are listed, as sequenced in a study of T cell repertoires in cytomegalovirus infection. Using its own MiXCR run on the reads, TCRdb lists one record per CDR3 protein. The sample has approximately 140,000 distinct CDR3 sequences; 7% to 9.5% are singletons. Sequencing was performed on PBMCs. The receptors were sampled from a human donor in good health (CMV status not recorded). Some clones in this sample may be carry-over from other donors' samples.

This clonotype was found many times. This chain links TRBV19 with TRBJ2-3, with D perhaps TRBD2 (6 bases). The CDR3 has 16 residues. Per the germline V gene, CDR1 is LNHDA and CDR2 is SQIVND (reference sequence). Deletions cut 5 bases from V and 1 base from J, with 16 bases between. The CDR3 loop reads CASSPLPGDRTDTQYF. The CDR3, as DNA: TGTGCCAGTAGTCCTCTCCCGGGGGACCGCACAGATACGCAGTATTTT.

Remarks on this clonotype: This may stem from a read error, because a much larger clone lies one nucleotide away. The chain uses TRBV24-1 and TRBJ2-1; TRBD1 matches 7 bases. The junction had 8 bases not matched to a gene; V was cut back by 5 bases and J by 2 bases. Germline lookup yields CDR1 KGHDR and CDR2 SFDVKD. This CDR3 has 16 amino acids. This CDR3 is CATSGWDSSPYNEQFF. In DNA, the CDR3 is TGTGCCACCAGTGGTTGGGACAGCTCCCCCTACAATGAGCAGTTCTTC.